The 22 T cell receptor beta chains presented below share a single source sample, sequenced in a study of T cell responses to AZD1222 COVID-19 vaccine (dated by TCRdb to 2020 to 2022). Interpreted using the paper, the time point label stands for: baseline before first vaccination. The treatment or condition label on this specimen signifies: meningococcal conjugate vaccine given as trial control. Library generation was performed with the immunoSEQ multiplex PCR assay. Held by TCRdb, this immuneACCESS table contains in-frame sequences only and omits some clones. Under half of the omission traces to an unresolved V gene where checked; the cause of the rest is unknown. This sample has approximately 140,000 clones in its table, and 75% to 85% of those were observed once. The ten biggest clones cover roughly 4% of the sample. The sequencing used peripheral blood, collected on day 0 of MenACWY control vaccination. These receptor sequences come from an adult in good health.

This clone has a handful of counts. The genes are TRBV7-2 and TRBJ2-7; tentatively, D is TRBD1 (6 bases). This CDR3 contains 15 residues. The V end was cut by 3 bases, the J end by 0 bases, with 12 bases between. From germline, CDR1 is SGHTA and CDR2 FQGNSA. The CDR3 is CASSLGRDTSYEQYV. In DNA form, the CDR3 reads TGTGCCAGCAGCTTGGGCCGGGACACCTCCTACGAGCAGTACGTC.

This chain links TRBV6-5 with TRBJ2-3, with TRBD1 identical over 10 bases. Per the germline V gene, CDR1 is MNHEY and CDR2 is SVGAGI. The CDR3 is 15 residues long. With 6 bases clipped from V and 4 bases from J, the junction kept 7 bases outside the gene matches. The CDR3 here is CASSPDRGRADTQYF. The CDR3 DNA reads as TGTGCCAGCAGCCCCGACAGGGGGCGTGCAGATACGCAGTATTTT.

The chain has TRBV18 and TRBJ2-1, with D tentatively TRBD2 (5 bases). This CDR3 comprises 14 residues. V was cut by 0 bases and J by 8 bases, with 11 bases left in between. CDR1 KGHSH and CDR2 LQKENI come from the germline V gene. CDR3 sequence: CASSPPRQRDEQFF. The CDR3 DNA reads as TGTGCCAGCTCACCACCGAGGCAGAGGGATGAGCAGTTCTTC.

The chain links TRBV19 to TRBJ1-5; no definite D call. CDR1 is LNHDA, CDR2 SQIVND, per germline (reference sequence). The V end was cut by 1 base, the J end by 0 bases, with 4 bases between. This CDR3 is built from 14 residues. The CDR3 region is CASSIGNSNQPQHF. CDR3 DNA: TGTGCCAGTAGTATAGGAAATAGCAATCAGCCCCAGCATTTT.

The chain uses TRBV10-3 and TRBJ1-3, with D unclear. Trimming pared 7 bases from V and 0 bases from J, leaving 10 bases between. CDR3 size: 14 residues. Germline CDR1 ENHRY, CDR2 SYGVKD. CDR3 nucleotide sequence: TGTGCCATCAAAGACACTGCCTCTGGAAACACCATATATTTT. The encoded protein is CAIKDTASGNTIYF.

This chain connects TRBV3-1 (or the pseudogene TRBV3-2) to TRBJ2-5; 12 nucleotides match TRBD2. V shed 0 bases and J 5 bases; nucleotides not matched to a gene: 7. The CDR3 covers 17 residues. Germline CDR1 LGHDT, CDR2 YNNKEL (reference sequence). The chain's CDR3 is CASSQDALAGGRETQYF. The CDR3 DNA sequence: TGTGCCAGCAGCCAAGATGCCCTAGCGGGGGGGAGGGAGACCCAGTACTTC.

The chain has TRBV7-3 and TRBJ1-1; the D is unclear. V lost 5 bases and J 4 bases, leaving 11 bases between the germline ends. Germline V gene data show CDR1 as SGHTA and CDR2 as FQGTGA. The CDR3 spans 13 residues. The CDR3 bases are TGTGCCAGCAGCCTCCTCCAAGGCACTGAAGCTTTCTTT. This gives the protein CASSLLQGTEAFF.

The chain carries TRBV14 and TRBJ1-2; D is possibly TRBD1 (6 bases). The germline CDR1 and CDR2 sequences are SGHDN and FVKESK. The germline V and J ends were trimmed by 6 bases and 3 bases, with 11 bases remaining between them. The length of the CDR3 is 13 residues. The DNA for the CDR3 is TGTGCCAGCAGACGGACAGTAGACTATGGCTACACCTTC. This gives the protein CASRRTVDYGYTF.

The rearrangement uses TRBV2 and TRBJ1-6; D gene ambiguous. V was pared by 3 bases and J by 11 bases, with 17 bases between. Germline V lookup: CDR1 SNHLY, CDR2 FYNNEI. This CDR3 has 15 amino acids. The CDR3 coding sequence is TGTGCCAGCAGTGATCAGAAAGGGAATAGTGCACCCCTCCACTTT. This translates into CASSDQKGNSAPLHF. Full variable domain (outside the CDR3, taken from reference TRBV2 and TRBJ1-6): EPEVTQTPSHQVTQMGQEVILRCVPISNHLYFYWYRQILGQKVEFLVSFYNNEISEKSEIFDDQFSVERPDGSNFTLKIRSTKLEDSAMYFCASSDQKGNSAPLHFGNGTRLTVT.

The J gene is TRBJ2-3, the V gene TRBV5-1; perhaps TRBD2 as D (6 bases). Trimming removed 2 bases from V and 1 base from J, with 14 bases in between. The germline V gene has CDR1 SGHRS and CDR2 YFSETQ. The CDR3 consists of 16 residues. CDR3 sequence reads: CASSFRGGIGTDTQYF. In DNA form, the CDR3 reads TGCGCCAGCAGCTTTCGTGGGGGGATTGGCACAGATACGCAGTATTTT.

CDR3 nucleotide sequence: TGTGCCAGCAGTACACAGGACAGGGACAACACCATATATTTT. Translation gives CASSTQDRDNTIYF. The V and J genes are TRBV6-5 and TRBJ1-3; 8 positions match TRBD1. This CDR3 is 14 amino acids long. Germline lookup yields CDR1 MNHEY and CDR2 SVGAGI. The trim removed 5 bases at V and 7 bases at J, leaving 7 bases unmatched.

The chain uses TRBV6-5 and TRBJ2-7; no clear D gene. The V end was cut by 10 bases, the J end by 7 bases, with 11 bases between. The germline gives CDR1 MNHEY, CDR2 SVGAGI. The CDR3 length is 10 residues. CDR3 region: CATNSLEQYV. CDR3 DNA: TGTGCCACCAATTCCTTGGAGCAGTACGTC.

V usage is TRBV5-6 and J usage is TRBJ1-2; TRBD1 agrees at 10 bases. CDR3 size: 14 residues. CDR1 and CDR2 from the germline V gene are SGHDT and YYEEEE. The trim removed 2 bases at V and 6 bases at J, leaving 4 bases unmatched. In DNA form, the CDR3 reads TGTGCCAGCAGCTTCGGGACAGGGGATCATGGCTACACCTTC. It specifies CASSFGTGDHGYTF.

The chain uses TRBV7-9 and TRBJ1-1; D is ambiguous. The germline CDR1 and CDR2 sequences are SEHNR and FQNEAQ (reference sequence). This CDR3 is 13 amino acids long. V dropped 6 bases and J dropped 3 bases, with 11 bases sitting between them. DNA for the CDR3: TGTGCCAGCAGTCAGAACATGGACACTGAAGCTTTCTTT. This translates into CASSQNMDTEAFF.

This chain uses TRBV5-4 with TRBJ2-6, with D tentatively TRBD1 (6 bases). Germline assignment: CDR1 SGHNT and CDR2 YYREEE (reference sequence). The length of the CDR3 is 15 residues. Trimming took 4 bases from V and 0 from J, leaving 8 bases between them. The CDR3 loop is CASSLDSSGANVLTF. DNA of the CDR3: TGTGCCAGCAGCCTGGACAGCTCTGGGGCCAACGTCCTGACTTTC.

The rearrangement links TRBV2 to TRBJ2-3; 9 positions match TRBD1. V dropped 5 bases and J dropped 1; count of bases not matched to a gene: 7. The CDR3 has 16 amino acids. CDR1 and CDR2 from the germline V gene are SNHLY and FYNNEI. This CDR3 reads CASSRRGQGGTDTQYF. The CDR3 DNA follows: TGTGCCAGCAGTCGCCGGGGACAGGGAGGCACAGATACGCAGTATTTT. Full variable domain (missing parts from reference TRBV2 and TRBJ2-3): EPEVTQTPSHQVTQMGQEVILRCVPISNHLYFYWYRQILGQKVEFLVSFYNNEISEKSEIFDDQFSVERPDGSNFTLKIRSTKLEDSAMYFCASSRRGQGGTDTQYFGPGTRLTVL.

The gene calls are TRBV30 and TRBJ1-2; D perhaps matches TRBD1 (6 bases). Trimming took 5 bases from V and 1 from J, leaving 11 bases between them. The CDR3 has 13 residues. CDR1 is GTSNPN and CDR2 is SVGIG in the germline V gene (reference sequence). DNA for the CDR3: TGTGCCTGGTACAGGGTCCTTAACTATGGCTACACCTTC. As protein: CAWYRVLNYGYTF.

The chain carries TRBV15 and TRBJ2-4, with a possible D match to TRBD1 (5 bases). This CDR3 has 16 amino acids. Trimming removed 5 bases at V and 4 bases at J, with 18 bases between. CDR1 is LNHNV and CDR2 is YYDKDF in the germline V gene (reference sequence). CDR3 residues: CATSGRVVAGKNIQYF. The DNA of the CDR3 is TGTGCCACCAGCGGCAGAGTGGTCGCAGGGAAAAACATTCAGTACTTC.

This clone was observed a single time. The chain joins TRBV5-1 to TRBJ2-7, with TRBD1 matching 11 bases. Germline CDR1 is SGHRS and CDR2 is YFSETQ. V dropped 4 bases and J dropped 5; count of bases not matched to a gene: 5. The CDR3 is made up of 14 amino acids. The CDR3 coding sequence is TGCGCCAGCAGCCGAGGACAGGGGGCGGACGAGCAGTACTTC. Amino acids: CASSRGQGADEQYF.

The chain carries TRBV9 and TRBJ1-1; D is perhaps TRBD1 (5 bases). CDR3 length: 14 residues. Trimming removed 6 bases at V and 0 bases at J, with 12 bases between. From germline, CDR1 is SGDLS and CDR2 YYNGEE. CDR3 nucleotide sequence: TGTGCCAGCACCCCCAGGGTCGTGAACACTGAAGCTTTCTTT. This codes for CASTPRVVNTEAFF.

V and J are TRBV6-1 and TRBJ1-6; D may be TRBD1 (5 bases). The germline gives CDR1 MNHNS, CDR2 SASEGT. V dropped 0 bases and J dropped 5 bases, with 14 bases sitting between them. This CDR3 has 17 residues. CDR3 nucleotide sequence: TGTGCCAGCAGTGAAGCTGTAGGGGCAGGAAATAATTCACCCCTCCACTTT. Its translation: CASSEAVGAGNNSPLHF.

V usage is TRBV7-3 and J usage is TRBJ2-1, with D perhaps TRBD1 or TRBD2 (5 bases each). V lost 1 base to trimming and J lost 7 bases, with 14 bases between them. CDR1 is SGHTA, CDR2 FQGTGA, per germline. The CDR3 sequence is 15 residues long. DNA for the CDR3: TGTGCCAGCAGCTTAAGAGGGACCCGCGGGAATGAGCAGTTCTTC. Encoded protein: CASSLRGTRGNEQFF.